The clone carrying this TCR beta chain is categorized as large. Its antigen is currently unknown. This sample stems from a study of T cells in localized non-small cell lung cancer. Study findings and constraints: An association was observed between higher blood T cell density and longer overall survival.

Some clones are missing from TCRdb's copy, which holds only in-frame ones; the method was immunoSEQ multiplex PCR. Of 25,000 to 35,000 clones listed, roughly 77% are singletons. Here the sequenced sample was peripheral blood, taken before any cancer treatment. This clonotype was sampled from a male donor older than 55 with stage III squamous cell lung carcinoma.

CDR3 bases: TGTGCCAGCAGCTTAGCGATAATAAGTTATTCCGGGGAGCTGTTTTTT. This encodes CASSLAIISYSGELFF. V is TRBV7-2 and J is TRBJ2-2, with unresolved D. From germline, CDR1 is SGHTA and CDR2 FQGNSA. This CDR3 region has 16 residues. With 0 bases removed from V and 6 bases from J, the gap between germline ends came to 14 bases.